The clone carrying this T cell receptor beta chain is judged medium-sized. The target antigen is unknown. Germline CDR1 and CDR2: MNHNS and SASEGT. Trimming removed 3 bases at V and 2 bases at J, with 8 bases between. This CDR3 comprises 14 residues. This entry belongs to a study of naive and memory T cell subsets. Study-level findings and limits: TCR transcript changes with activation or differentiation may affect this RNA method.

TCR cDNA received a 3' ligated oligonucleotide that carried a UMI. Whole blood, over 2 ml, came from adult healthy volunteers. Input was roughly 1 to 1000 ng of DNase-treated total RNA without cell sorting. Four PCR rounds used nested alpha and beta constant region primers plus the SP2 primer. Alpha and beta constant region primers primed reverse transcription for blood and skin samples. Each CDR3 protein gets one entry after TCRdb re-called the 5' RACE reads with MiXCR. The sample carries 25,000 to 35,000 distinct CDR3 sequences, around 15% recorded once. The sequence was collected from a female donor in good health. The V gene is TRBV6-1, the J gene TRBJ1-3; D call uncertain. The CDR3 sequence: CASSDQRTGNTIYF. The CDR3 DNA reads as TGTGCCAGCAGTGATCAAAGAACTGGAAACACCATATATTTT.